Listed below are T cell receptor beta chains from one sample, sequenced in a study of blood T cell repertoires in COVID-19. The protocol was immunoSEQ multiplex PCR, while the TCRdb copy is restricted to in-frame clones and leaves out a portion. The sample holds some 130,000 clones, more than 70% seen once. Sequencing used peripheral blood. The receptors come from a man between 45 and 60 years old with acute or convalescent COVID-19. The conserved cysteine and the conserved F or W are not part of the CDR3 here.

v_call,cdr3_aa
TRBV11-2,ASSLATVNSPLH
TRBV15,ATSRDQLAVYNEQF
TRBV6-4,ASSPSGHGGETQY
TRBV6-5,ASKPPGIGEQF
TRBV11-2,ASSSPRGFGELF
TRBV6-6,ASLSETWGSNQPQH
TRBV5-4,ASRGQGNTGELF
TRBV10-3,AISESGREAF
TRBV19,ASSSRGTEAF
TRBV24-1,ATSEGLGGRETQY
TRBV7-2,ASSLVGQGAYNEQF
TRBV30,AWSVGRYEQY
TRBV28,ASSLLLSNYGYT